Shown below are 4 T cell receptor beta chains from a single sample sequenced in a study of T cell repertoires and Cas9 in healthy adults. Repertoires were generated with immunoSEQ multiplex PCR, while TCRdb's copy carries only in-frame clones and drops some. The sample has tens of thousands of clones, 85% to 95% seen once. Sequencing was performed on CD4+ effector T cells (CD127+, CD25-, CD137-, CD154-) from PBMCs; culture status not recorded. All receptors come from a human donor in good health.

J is TRBJ1-2 and V is TRBV15; D uncertain. The V and J ends lost 3 bases and 8 bases respectively, with 31 bases between them. CDR1 and CDR2 (germline): LNHNV, YYDKDF (reference sequence). This CDR3 region has 19 residues. The CDR3, as DNA: TGTGCCACCAGCAGGGATACCGCGAGGACGTACCCTTATGGCGAGGGCTACACCTTC. Its translation is CATSRDTARTYPYGEGYTF.

The chain employs TRBV9 and TRBJ2-2, with a tentative D call TRBD1 (5 bases). Germline loops: CDR1 SGDLS, CDR2 YYNGEE. The CDR3 length is 16 residues. Trimming stripped 3 bases from V and 3 bases from J, with 15 bases between. The DNA of the CDR3 is TGTGCCAGCAGCGCTGGGGCCTATTTTGACACCGGGGAGCTGTTTTTT. This translates into CASSAGAYFDTGELFF.

This chain connects TRBV30 to TRBJ1-2; tentative D call: TRBD1 (5 bases). V was pared by 2 bases and J by 2 bases, with 15 bases between. The germline V gene has CDR1 GTSNPN and CDR2 SVGIG (reference sequence). The CDR3 loop spans 15 amino acids. The DNA of the CDR3 is TGTGCCTGGAGTACTCTCGGGACGGAGAACTATGGCTACACCTTC. Translated: CAWSTLGTENYGYTF.

The rearrangement uses TRBV28 and TRBJ1-1; D not resolved. V was shortened by 1 base and J by 1 base, with 7 bases between the two germline ends. The length of the CDR3 is 14 residues. CDR1 is MDHEN, CDR2 SYDVKM, per germline. CDR3 sequence (DNA): TGTGCCAGCAGTTTATCGGTCGCGAACACTGAAGCTTTCTTT. This translates into CASSLSVANTEAFF.